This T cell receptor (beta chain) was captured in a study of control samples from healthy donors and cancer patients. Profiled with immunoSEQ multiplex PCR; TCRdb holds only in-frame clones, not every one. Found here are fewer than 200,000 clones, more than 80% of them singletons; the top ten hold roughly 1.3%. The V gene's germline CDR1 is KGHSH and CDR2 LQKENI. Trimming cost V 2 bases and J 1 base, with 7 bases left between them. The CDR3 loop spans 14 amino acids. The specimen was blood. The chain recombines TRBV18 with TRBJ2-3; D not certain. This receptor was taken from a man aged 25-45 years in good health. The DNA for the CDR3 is TGTGCCAGCTCACCAGGTGGCGGCACAGATACGCAGTATTTT. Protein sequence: CASSPGGGTDTQYF.